These T cell receptor beta chains were read from a single sample in a study of cytomegalovirus exposure and HLA in healthy donors. The protocol was immunoSEQ multiplex PCR, while the TCRdb copy is restricted to in-frame clones and leaves out a portion. The table records fewer than 150,000 clones, 73% of them present only once. The sample comprised PBMCs. The receptors here all came from a human donor in good health. Each CDR3 is given with its conserved first and last residue. A D gene is named only where the DNA matches it firmly. Rows give clone size only sometimes, using once, few, many, or a class for an expanded clone.

V: TRBV28
length: 14
size: once
D: TRBD1
J: TRBJ2-7
DNA: TGTGCCAGCAGCCCAGGACAGGGGGCTTACGAGCAGTACTTC
CDR3: CASSPGQGAYEQYF

V: TRBV7-7
length: 15
size: NA
D: TRBD2
J: TRBJ2-5
DNA: TGTGCTAGCAGCCGTGGACTAGCGGGAGTGGAGACCCAGTACTTC
CDR3: CASSRGLAGVETQYF

V: TRBV5-1
length: 14
size: NA
D: NA
J: TRBJ1-2
DNA: TGCGCCAGCAGCATAAGGACAGCTAACTATGGCTACACCTTC
CDR3: CASSIRTANYGYTF

V: TRBV6-1
length: 15
size: NA
D: NA
J: TRBJ1-4
DNA: TGTGCCAGCAGTGAATGGGCAGCCCAGAATGAAAAACTGTTTTTT
CDR3: CASSEWAAQNEKLFF

V: TRBV4-1
length: 16
size: once
D: TRBD1
J: TRBJ2-3
DNA: TGCGCCAGCAGCCAAACGGCAGGACAGGGGGCAGATACGCAGTATTTT
CDR3: CASSQTAGQGADTQYF

V: TRBV27
length: 10
size: NA
D: NA
J: TRBJ2-1
DNA: TGTGCCAACCTACCAAATGAGCAGTTCTTC
CDR3: CANLPNEQFF

V: TRBV6-1
length: 15
size: NA
D: TRBD2
J: TRBJ2-5
DNA: TGTGCCAGCAGCCTGGGACTAGCGGGAGCGGAGACCCAGTACTTC
CDR3: CASSLGLAGAETQYF

V: TRBV28
length: 14
size: NA
D: NA
J: TRBJ2-7
DNA: TGTGCCAGCAGTTTGCGCGCAGGCCGCTACGAGCAGTACTTC
CDR3: CASSLRAGRYEQYF

V: TRBV25-1
length: 14
size: few
D: NA
J: TRBJ1-5
DNA: TGTGCCAGCAGTCCCGGGGGGGGTGGTCAGCCCCAGCATTTT
CDR3: CASSPGGGGQPQHF

V: TRBV7-8
length: 17
size: NA
D: TRBD1
J: TRBJ1-1
DNA: TGTGCCAGCAGCTCTCCCGGGACAGGGGATCGGAACACTGAAGCTTTCTTT
CDR3: CASSSPGTGDRNTEAFF

V: TRBV9
length: 16
size: NA
D: NA
J: TRBJ2-7
DNA: TGTGCCAGCAGCGTAGCTGAACAGGTTCCCTCCTACGAGCAGTACTTC
CDR3: CASSVAEQVPSYEQYF

V: TRBV10-2
length: 13
size: NA
D: TRBD1
J: TRBJ2-5
DNA: TGCGCCAGCAGTGAGACAGGGGAAGAGACCCAGTACTTC
CDR3: CASSETGEETQYF

V: TRBV6-5
length: 11
size: NA
D: NA
J: TRBJ2-1
DNA: TGTGCCAGCAGCCGACAGACTGAGCAGTTCTTC
CDR3: CASSRQTEQFF

V: TRBV9
length: 14
size: NA
D: NA
J: TRBJ2-3
DNA: TGTGCCAGCAGCATGGGACTTTCCACAGATACGCAGTATTTT
CDR3: CASSMGLSTDTQYF

V: TRBV25-1
length: 16
size: NA
D: TRBD2
J: TRBJ2-5
DNA: TGTGCCAGCAGTGAAAACTCGGGACTAGCGGAAGAGACCCAGTACTTC
CDR3: CASSENSGLAEETQYF

V: TRBV7-9
length: 14
size: NA
D: TRBD1
J: TRBJ2-3
DNA: TGTGCCAGCAGCTCCGGGACAGGAACAGATACGCAGTATTTT
CDR3: CASSSGTGTDTQYF

V: TRBV6-5
length: 14
size: NA
D: TRBD2
J: TRBJ2-7
DNA: TGTGCCAGCAAAATAGCGGGCAGCTCCTACGAGCAGTACTTC
CDR3: CASKIAGSSYEQYF

V: TRBV5-8
length: 14
size: NA
D: NA
J: TRBJ2-7
DNA: TGTGCCAGCAGCTTGGGCGGCGGACACTACGAGCAGTACTTC
CDR3: CASSLGGGHYEQYF

V: TRBV4-1
length: 15
size: NA
D: NA
J: TRBJ1-5
DNA: TGCGCCAGCAGCCAAGACCTGCGGAACAATCAGCCCCAGCATTTT
CDR3: CASSQDLRNNQPQHF

V: TRBV6-5
length: 13
size: NA
D: NA
J: TRBJ2-7
DNA: TGTGCCAGCAGTTTGGTAGAATCCTACGAGCAGTACTTC
CDR3: CASSLVESYEQYF

V: TRBV7-9
length: 15
size: NA
D: TRBD2
J: TRBJ2-5
DNA: TGTGCCAGCAGTCTCCCTGCGGGGGGCCAAGAGACCCAGTACTTC
CDR3: CASSLPAGGQETQYF

V: TRBV10-3
length: 14
size: NA
D: TRBD1
J: TRBJ1-1
DNA: TGTGCCATCAGCACAGGGGGGCAACACACTGAAGCTTTCTTT
CDR3: CAISTGGQHTEAFF

V: TRBV7-3
length: 16
size: few
D: NA
J: TRBJ2-1
DNA: TGTGCCAGCAGCTTAACGGGGGGGCAGGGGTTGGATGAGCAGTTCTTC
CDR3: CASSLTGGQGLDEQFF

V: TRBV6-1
length: 13
size: NA
D: NA
J: TRBJ2-7
DNA: TGTGCCAGCAGCAGGGGCGGGTGGTACGAGCAGTACTTC
CDR3: CASSRGGWYEQYF

V: TRBV9
length: 13
size: NA
D: TRBD1
J: TRBJ1-5
DNA: TGTGCCAGCAGCAGGACAGGGAATCAGCCCCAGCATTTT
CDR3: CASSRTGNQPQHF

V: TRBV4-1
length: 14
size: few
D: TRBD1
J: TRBJ1-6
DNA: TGCGCCAGCAGCGAACAGGGGTTACATTCACCCCTCCACTTT
CDR3: CASSEQGLHSPLHF

V: TRBV27
length: 13
size: NA
D: TRBD2
J: TRBJ2-5
DNA: TGTGCCAGCAGTTTCGGACTAGCAGAGACCCAGTACTTC
CDR3: CASSFGLAETQYF

V: TRBV5-1
length: 17
size: NA
D: NA
J: TRBJ2-6
DNA: TGCGCCAGCAGCCCAATCCTAATCGGCTCTGGGGCCAACGTCCTGACTTTC
CDR3: CASSPILIGSGANVLTF

V: TRBV5-6
length: 15
size: few
D: TRBD2
J: TRBJ2-2
DNA: TGTGCCAGCAGCCTGGGACTAGTTAACACCGGGGAGCTGTTTTTT
CDR3: CASSLGLVNTGELFF

V: TRBV30
length: 12
size: NA
D: NA
J: TRBJ1-2
DNA: TGTGCCTGGAGAGACGGGGGGGACGGCTACACCTTC
CDR3: CAWRDGGDGYTF

V: TRBV2
length: 13
size: NA
D: NA
J: TRBJ1-4
DNA: TGTGCCAGCAAAGGCTTCGGGGTTGAAAAACTGTTTTTT
CDR3: CASKGFGVEKLFF

V: TRBV4-1
length: 13
size: NA
D: NA
J: TRBJ2-3
DNA: TGCGCCAGCAGCCTTCCTAGGACAGATACGCAGTATTTT
CDR3: CASSLPRTDTQYF

V: TRBV28
length: 12
size: few
D: TRBD1
J: TRBJ1-2
DNA: TGTGCCAGCAGTCTGGGACAGGGTGGCTACACCTTC
CDR3: CASSLGQGGYTF

V: TRBV9
length: 17
size: NA
D: TRBD1
J: TRBJ1-3
DNA: TGTGCCAGCAGCGGACTACAGGGGGTCGGACTGGGAAACACCATATATTTT
CDR3: CASSGLQGVGLGNTIYF

V: TRBV7-9
length: 15
size: once
D: TRBD1
J: TRBJ1-2
DNA: TGTGCCAGCAGCAAAGGACAGGGACCTAACTATGGCTACACCTTC
CDR3: CASSKGQGPNYGYTF

V: TRBV4-1
length: 14
size: NA
D: TRBD1
J: TRBJ1-5
DNA: TGCGCCAGCAGCCACGGACAGGGAGGACAGCCCCAGCATTTT
CDR3: CASSHGQGGQPQHF

V: TRBV7-2
length: 13
size: NA
D: NA
J: TRBJ2-4
DNA: TGTGCCAGCAGCCCAAGACAGAAAAACATTCAGTACTTC
CDR3: CASSPRQKNIQYF

V: TRBV9
length: 16
size: NA
D: NA
J: TRBJ2-1
DNA: TGTGCCAGCAGCGTAGACACGGACAGCTCCTACAATGAGCAGTTCTTC
CDR3: CASSVDTDSSYNEQFF

V: TRBV9
length: 14
size: few
D: TRBD1
J: TRBJ1-1
DNA: TGTGCCAGCAGCCGGGACAGGGGGCTGACTGAAGCTTTCTTT
CDR3: CASSRDRGLTEAFF

V: TRBV7-9
length: 11
size: once
D: NA
J: TRBJ1-1
DNA: TGTGCCAGCAGTCTAGACACTGAAGCTTTCTTT
CDR3: CASSLDTEAFF

V: TRBV7-8
length: 17
size: NA
D: TRBD2
J: TRBJ2-2
DNA: TGTGCCAGCAGCCAGCCGGGGGGGGGTTGGAACACCGGGGAGCTGTTTTTT
CDR3: CASSQPGGGWNTGELFF

V: TRBV6-5
length: 13
size: NA
D: NA
J: TRBJ1-6
DNA: TGTGCCAGCAGTTTGGACAACAATTCACCCCTCCACTTT
CDR3: CASSLDNNSPLHF

V: TRBV5-4
length: 15
size: NA
D: TRBD1
J: TRBJ1-4
DNA: TGTGCCAGCAGCAGAGGACAGGGAACTAATGAAAAACTGTTTTTT
CDR3: CASSRGQGTNEKLFF

V: TRBV6-1
length: 15
size: few
D: TRBD1
J: TRBJ1-4
DNA: TGTGCCAGCAGTGTTAACAGGGGCACTAATGAAAAACTGTTTTTT
CDR3: CASSVNRGTNEKLFF

V: TRBV9
length: 14
size: NA
D: NA
J: TRBJ2-7
DNA: TGTGCCAGCAGCGTAGGGGACACCGAGGGCGAGCAGTACTTC
CDR3: CASSVGDTEGEQYF

V: TRBV4-1
length: 16
size: NA
D: NA
J: TRBJ2-3
DNA: TGCGCCAGCAGCTCCCCAAGCGGAGGGGGCACAGATACGCAGTATTTT
CDR3: CASSSPSGGGTDTQYF